This is a list of T cell receptor beta chains from one sample in a study of blood T cells in healthy people across ages. TCRdb fed the 5' RACE reads into MiXCR, producing one record per CDR3 protein. Among roughly 790,000 distinct CDR3 sequences listed, 43% were seen once. The sample consisted of blood. These receptors came from a woman aged 55-75 years in good health. Both conserved end residues are part of each CDR3. Each record gives: V gene, D gene, J gene, clone size, CDR3 DNA, CDR3 protein. The D gene is left open where the match is weak. Expanded clones are given a class, and other clones once, few, many or no size at all.

>TRBV10-3|NA|TRBJ1-1|NA
TGTGCCACTGTGACCGGAGGGGGCACTGAAGCTTTCTTT
CATVTGGGTEAFF
>TRBV10-3|TRBD1|TRBJ2-7|few
TGTGCCATCAGGAGTGGGACAGGGGACAACGAGCAGTACTTC
CAIRSGTGDNEQYF
>TRBV5-6|NA|TRBJ2-3|NA
TGTGCCAGCAACACTAGACCCCAAACCTTTAGCACAGATACGCAGTATTTT
CASNTRPQTFSTDTQYF
>TRBV6-5|NA|TRBJ1-6|NA
TGTGCCAGCAGTTTTGAGGGGCCCAATAATTCACCCCTCCACTTT
CASSFEGPNNSPLHF
>TRBV4-2|TRBD2|TRBJ2-3|NA
TGTGCCAGCAGCCCCTCCAAGACTAGCGGGGGGACAGATACGCAGTATTTT
CASSPSKTSGGTDTQYF
>TRBV30|TRBD1|TRBJ1-5|NA
TGTGCCTGGAGGAGAACAGGGGGCTCAGGTCAGCCCCAGCATTTT
CAWRRTGGSGQPQHF
>TRBV25-1|TRBD1|TRBJ1-5|NA
TGTGCCTCAGGGACAGCTAGCAATCAGCCCCAGCATTTT
CASGTASNQPQHF
>TRBV7-2|NA|TRBJ2-5|NA
TGTGCCAGCAGGAGCGGCCACGCGGAGACCCAGTACTTC
CASRSGHAETQYF
>TRBV28|NA|TRBJ1-6|few
TGTGCCAGCAGTTTAAGGCTTAGGACCTATAATTCACCCCTCCACTTT
CASSLRLRTYNSPLHF
>TRBV9|NA|TRBJ2-1|NA
TGTGCCAGCAGCGTAGTCCCTGGGCAGGATGAGCAGTTCTTC
CASSVVPGQDEQFF
>TRBV20-1|TRBD2|TRBJ2-1|many
TGCAGTGCTAGAATTGAGACTAGCGGACACCCCCTACAGTTCTTC
CSARIETSGHPLQFF
>TRBV20-1|TRBD1|TRBJ2-1|NA
TGCAGTGCGCTCCCGGGACAGGGGGCTATTGAGCAGTTCTTC
CSALPGQGAIEQFF
>TRBV6-1|NA|TRBJ1-1|NA
TGTGCCAGCAGTGAATCGGGAAAAGGGACTGAAGCTTTCTTT
CASSESGKGTEAFF
>TRBV7-9|TRBD1|TRBJ1-6|NA
TGTGCCAGCAGTTTACAGGGGTCACCCCTCCACTTT
CASSLQGSPLHF
>TRBV3-1|TRBD1|TRBJ2-7|many
TGTGCCAGCAGCCACGGGGACAGGGGGTCGCAGTACTTC
CASSHGDRGSQYF
>TRBV5-1|TRBD1|TRBJ2-3|few
TGCGCCAGCAGCTCAGGGGGTTTAGGAGATACGCAGTATTTT
CASSSGGLGDTQYF